The sequence of this T cell receptor (beta chain) was determined in a study of T cell clones after liver transplantation. Study background: TCRbeta sequencing after a pre-transplant mixed lymphocyte reaction identified graft-donor-reactive clones, later tracked in post-transplant blood. Overall study findings and caveats: A larger donor-reactive than third-party decline suggested partial antigen-specific deletion. Low donor cell numbers restricted donor-reactive repertoire measurement in two subjects.

Assay used: immunoSEQ multiplex PCR; TCRdb lists only in-frame clones, some missing. The table lists tens of thousands of clones, less than 85% of them singletons. CD3+CD4+ and CD3+CD8+ cells were FACS-sorted from thawed unstimulated PBMCs. On this clone itself: Its antigen is undetermined.

The source is a human patient who received a liver transplant. The graft donor may have contributed some T cells. The source material was CD4+ T cells from blood, sampled at the approximately 16-month timepoint.

CDR3 residues: CASSSLAGGQNTQYF. The CDR3, as DNA: TGTGCCAGCAGTTCTCTAGCGGGGGGGCAAAATACGCAGTATTTT. The chain is built from TRBV28 and TRBJ2-3, with TRBD2 matching over 12 bases. The CDR3 runs to 15 residues. Losses at the gene ends were 4 bases for V and 7 bases for J; bases not matched to a gene: 6. The germline CDR1 and CDR2 sequences are MDHEN and SYDVKM.